Described below is a single T cell receptor (beta chain) sequence and its context. Its target is not known. TCRdb independently ran MiXCR on the multiplex PCR reads; one entry per CDR3 protein. Altogether over 150,000 distinct CDR3 sequences are present, over 25% being singletons, with the ten largest covering roughly 4%. Breast cancer patients provided tissue from their axillary draining lymph nodes. This entry belongs to a study of breast tumors, draining lymph nodes, adjacent tissues. Study conclusions and caveats: Most tumor T cells seemingly derive from lymph node, then expand in tumor. Compared with lymph nodes, tumors were less diverse; compared with nontumor tissue, more.

The clonotype originates from a female donor with breast cancer. Some clones in this sample may be carry-over from other donors' samples. The material sequenced was axillary lymph node tissue.

Here the CDR3 reads CAWDRGGTTLEQFF. CDR3 bases: TGTGCCTGGGATCGAGGAGGGACAACACTTGAGCAGTTCTTC. This chain links TRBV30 with TRBJ2-1, with D possibly called TRBD1 or TRBD2 (6 bases each). The CDR3 spans 14 residues. V lost 5 bases to trimming and J lost 9 bases, with 20 bases between them. CDR1 and CDR2 (germline): GTSNPN, SVGIG (reference sequence).